In its sample, the clone carrying this TCR beta chain was seen a few times. What it binds is unknown. This entry comes from a study of beta chain features in type 1 diabetes. V was clipped by 6 bases and J by 1 base, with 9 bases between them. The germline V gene encodes CDR1 MNHNY and CDR2 SVGAGI (reference sequence). The CDR3 extends over 14 amino acids. The authors reverse transcribed all of the isolated RNA, so sequencing captured expressed TCRB transcripts. Sequenced by immunoSEQ multiplex PCR; TCRdb stores in-frame clones only, minus some. The table records a few hundred thousand clones, around a fifth of them present only once. Study-level findings and limits: The VDJ junctions of type 1 diabetes patients carried fewer insertions and more deletions. For Type 1 diabetes patients, all four CD4+ subsets carried TCRB CDR3s that were moderately but significantly shorter.

The chain employs TRBV6-6 and TRBJ1-4, with D perhaps matching TRBD1 (5 bases). The sequencing sample was made of naive CD4+ T cells from blood. This clonotype was sampled from a woman aged 18 to 35 in good health. The CDR3 nucleotides read TGTGCCAGCAGAAAAGACAGAACTAATGAAAAACTGTTTTTT. Translated: CASRKDRTNEKLFF.